The clone carrying this T cell receptor (beta chain) was counted ten times or more. The source of the sample is a study of T cells after yellow fever vaccination. Study at large: With SMART-Seq v4 Ultra Low Input, the fractions containing low cell numbers were prepared. Findings and limits, study-wide: Once the booster was given, most primary-vaccination clones reappeared, at just over 95% for CD4 and approximately 88% for CD8. The secondary response showed a weaker magnitude and a faster peak, day 5 versus 15.

A 5'RACE template-switching step, the method used to make TCR cDNA, added a universal primer site and UMIs. From the 5' RACE reads, TCRdb called clonotypes with MiXCR, one entry per CDR3 protein. The table has under 55,000 distinct CDR3 sequences, 6.6% seen once. Per the germline V gene, CDR1 is KGHDR and CDR2 is SFDVKD. V was shortened by 7 bases and J by 5 bases, with 13 bases between the two germline ends. The CDR3 runs 13 residues. This material consisted of CD8+ T cells not binding an NS4B(214-222) dextramer, sorted from PBMCs, taken around 45 days after the first yellow fever vaccination. The chain employs TRBV24-1 and TRBJ1-1, with D possibly being TRBD1 (5 bases). The receptor comes from a man aged 18 to 29 who received the YFV17D yellow fever vaccine. The CDR3 loop reads CATSQGEVTEAFF. The DNA for the CDR3 is TGTGCCACCAGCCAGGGTGAAGTGACTGAAGCTTTCTTT.